This T cell receptor (beta chain) was recovered during a study of T cell responses to AZD1222 COVID-19 vaccine. Study findings and constraints: Nearly half of unique spike-specific TCRs reportedly avoided B.1.351 and B.1.1.7 mutated regions. Females made up more of the donors, who were largely white British, and clonal diversity may have come out too low.

Assay: immunoSEQ multiplex PCR; the TCRdb copy retains only in-frame clones and omits some. In the table there are roughly 80,000 clones, around 89% of which are singletons. A remark on this clone: Its antigen is still unknown.

Germline values: CDR1 MNHEY, CDR2 SVGAGI. Losses at the gene ends were 5 bases for V and 7 bases for J; bases not matched to a gene: 10. The CDR3 runs 15 residues. The chain has TRBV6-5 and TRBJ1-4; 7 bases are shared with TRBD1. The sample was peripheral blood, taken on day 0 of MenACWY control vaccination. The source is an adult in good health. The CDR3 sequence is CASSPTRGKTEKLFF. CDR3 coding DNA: TGTGCCAGCAGTCCCACCAGGGGGAAGACTGAAAAACTGTTTTTT.